This T cell receptor beta chain was observed in a study of shared T cell receptors in the human thymus. Generated by immunoSEQ multiplex PCR, the TCRdb table keeps only in-frame clones and is missing some. The data show over 650,000 clones, about 87% seen once. Trimming removed 5 bases from V and 2 bases from J, with 19 bases in between. CDR1 and CDR2 (germline): SGHRS, YFSETQ. The length of the CDR3 is 16 residues. The sample was also linked to a second study, of human thymus T cells.

The TCR was taken from a boy in the first two years of life with a congenital heart defect. Specimen: thymocytes. The rearrangement joins TRBV5-1 to TRBJ1-2; possible D gene TRBD1, 5 bases. CDR3 sequence: CASRVLKGGENYGYTF. DNA of the CDR3: TGCGCCAGCAGGGTATTAAAGGGAGGGGAGAACTATGGCTACACCTTC.